This T cell receptor (beta chain) originates from a study of cytomegalovirus exposure and HLA in healthy donors. Across the whole study: The 100 million to 140 million unique TCR beta sequences, from roughly 180 million T cells, were found by an earlier analysis. Within the Caucasian-associated ancestry cluster were around 81% of the roughly 380 genotyped donors. Study-wide results and limits: Later analysis suggested links between common viral pathogens and several top significant clusters. In a later analysis, at a false discovery rate of 0.05, 15,000 to 20,000 TCR beta sequences matched HLA alleles.

Details on this clone: Its antigen is unidentified.

The primer mix had 60 Vbeta and 13 Jbeta primers. Data came from immunoSEQ multiplex PCR; TCRdb stores just in-frame clones and leaves some out. Of some 130,000 clones listed, around three quarters are singletons. The receptor's source is a man aged 35 to 55 in good health and CMV-seropositive. Sequenced material: PBMCs.

CDR3 sequence reads: CASSLYQPRQGYNYGYTF. CDR3 sequence (DNA): TGTGCCAGCAGTTTATACCAACCGAGACAGGGGTATAACTATGGCTACACCTTC. The rearrangement links TRBV27 to TRBJ1-2, with 8 bases aligning to TRBD1. From germline, CDR1 is MNHEY and CDR2 SMNVEV (reference sequence). V shed 1 base and J 1 base; nucleotides not matched to a gene: 11. This CDR3 contains 18 residues.